This passage covers 20 T cell receptor beta chains from one sample sequenced in a study of blood T cell repertoires in COVID-19 (dated by TCRdb to 2018 to 2021). Preparation of the library involved the immunoSEQ multiplex PCR assay. TCRdb took this table from immuneACCESS and kept in-frame rearrangements with V and J called. Such tables lack part of the clones; where checked against another copy, unresolved V genes explain under half of the gap, and the rest is unexplained. This sample gives over 150,000 clones in total; 80% to 90% of them show up just once. The ten most abundant clones make up 3% to 4.5% of the sample. Material: peripheral blood. These receptors came from an older woman who had recovered from COVID-19.

The chain couples TRBV5-1 to TRBJ1-4; tentative D call: TRBD1 (5 bases). Per germline, CDR1 SGHRS and CDR2 YFSETQ. CDR3 size: 18 residues. V was shortened by 0 bases and J by 0 bases, with 15 bases between the two germline ends. The CDR3 loop reads CASSLAPTGGPTNEKLFF. CDR3 nucleotide sequence: TGCGCCAGCAGCTTGGCGCCGACGGGGGGACCAACTAATGAAAAACTGTTTTTT.

V is TRBV30 and J is TRBJ1-5; D perhaps matches TRBD1 (5 bases). V lost 2 bases and J lost 0, with 20 bases in between. Germline V gene sequence: CDR1 GTSNPN, CDR2 SVGIG (reference sequence). This CDR3 is 18 amino acids long. The CDR3 reads CAWSRGSSDLYSNQPQHF. The CDR3 nucleotides are TGTGCCTGGAGTAGGGGCTCGTCCGATCTATATAGCAATCAGCCCCAGCATTTT. Full variable domain (outside the CDR3, taken from reference TRBV30 and TRBJ1-5): SQTIHQWPATLVQPVGSPLSLECTVEGTSNPNLYWYRQAAGRGLQLLFYSVGIGQISSEVPQNLSASRPQDRQFILSSKKLLLSDSGFYLCAWSRGSSDLYSNQPQHFGDGTRLSIL.

The V gene is TRBV19, the J gene TRBJ2-7, with 8 nucleotides matching TRBD2. The CDR3 is 16 amino acids. The junction had 8 bases not matched to a gene; V was cut back by 4 bases and J by 0 bases. Germline loops: CDR1 LNHDA, CDR2 SQIVND (reference sequence). The CDR3 sequence is CASSRFAGGYSYEQYF. CDR3 sequence (DNA): TGTGCCAGTAGTAGATTTGCGGGGGGCTACTCCTACGAGCAGTACTTC.

V and J are TRBV7-2 and TRBJ2-1; perhaps TRBD2 as D (7 bases). There are 17 residues in the CDR3. CDR1 SGHTA and CDR2 FQGNSA come from the germline V gene. V was pared by 5 bases and J by 4 bases, with 21 bases between. In DNA, the CDR3 is TGTGCCAGCAGCCTACGGGGGCGCGGGGGTTATTACAATGAGCAGTTCTTC. It codes for CASSLRGRGGYYNEQFF.

The rearrangement uses TRBV4-3 and TRBJ2-4; 8 bases fit TRBD2. The V and J ends lost 1 base and 8 bases, in that order; junction bases with no gene match: 7. Germline V gives CDR1 LGHNA, CDR2 YSLEER. The CDR3 loop spans 15 amino acids. The CDR3 DNA is TGCGCCAGCAGCCAAGCCCCGGGGGGGGCGGACATTCAGTACTTC. Protein sequence: CASSQAPGGADIQYF.

The chain links TRBV27 to TRBJ2-5; 7 nucleotides line up with TRBD2. CDR1 is MNHEY and CDR2 is SMNVEV in the germline V gene (reference sequence). The CDR3 totals 15 residues. V lost 5 bases, J lost 3 bases, and 9 bases stayed unmatched. The CDR3 DNA follows: TGTGCCAGCAGTGCCCAAGGGGCGGGGGAAGAGACCCAGTACTTC. As protein: CASSAQGAGEETQYF.

The gene calls are TRBV30 and TRBJ1-4; D gene ambiguous. The CDR3 runs 12 residues. V lost 2 bases to trimming and J lost 8 bases, with 9 bases between them. Germline CDR1 and CDR2: GTSNPN and SVGIG (reference sequence). The CDR3 is CAWSIGGEKLFF. The CDR3 DNA reads as TGTGCCTGGAGTATAGGCGGGGAAAAACTGTTTTTT.

The V gene is TRBV7-9, the J gene TRBJ2-7; D is uncertain. Trimming took off 1 base at V and 6 bases at J, with 13 bases between the two ends. Germline CDR1 is SEHNR and CDR2 is FQNEAQ (reference sequence). This CDR3 contains 14 residues. CDR3 residues: CASSLGTTSGEQYF. The CDR3 DNA reads TGTGCCAGCAGCTTAGGTACAACCTCGGGCGAGCAGTACTTC.

CDR3 residues: CASRQGGGETQYF. CDR3 DNA: TGTGCCAGCAGGCAGGGAGGGGGGGAGACCCAGTACTTC. The chain carries TRBV28 and TRBJ2-5; D may be TRBD2 (7 bases). Trimming took off 6 bases at V and 5 bases at J, with 13 bases between the two ends. CDR3 length equals 13 residues. Looked up from germline, CDR1 is MDHEN and CDR2 is SYDVKM.

V is TRBV7-9 and J is TRBJ2-4; D is possibly TRBD2 (5 bases). V was trimmed by 5 bases and J by 5 bases, leaving 16 bases between them. The germline CDR1 and CDR2 sequences are SEHNR and FQNEAQ (reference sequence). The CDR3 covers 15 residues. The CDR3 is CASSPKVRVENIQYF. DNA of the CDR3: TGTGCCAGCAGCCCTAAGGTGCGGGTGGAAAACATTCAGTACTTC. Combining the CDR3 with reference TRBV7-9 and TRBJ2-4 gives the whole variable domain DTGVSQNPRHKITKRGQNVTFRCDPISEHNRLYWYRQTLGQGPEFLTYFQNEAQLEKSRLLSDRFSAERPKGSFSTLEIQRTEQGDSAMYLCASSPKVRVENIQYFGAGTRLSVL.

The V gene is TRBV4-2, the J gene TRBJ1-1; D is undetermined. V was trimmed by 0 bases and J by 8 bases, leaving 4 bases between them. This CDR3 is 11 amino acids long. Per the germline V gene, CDR1 is LGHNA and CDR2 is YNFKEQ. The CDR3 DNA is TGTGCCAGCAGCCAAGATCTAGAAGCTTTCTTT. As protein: CASSQDLEAFF.

This sequence joins TRBV7-9 and TRBJ1-2, with D perhaps matching TRBD1 (5 bases). V dropped 6 bases and J dropped 2 bases, with 19 bases sitting between them. This CDR3 has 16 amino acids. The germline V gene has CDR1 SEHNR and CDR2 FQNEAQ (reference sequence). The CDR3 region has the DNA TGTGCCAGCAGTTCCTACAATCAGGGAAACAACTATGGCTACACCTTC. Translation: CASSSYNQGNNYGYTF.

V gene TRBV28 combines with J gene TRBJ1-2; D call uncertain. V was shortened by 2 bases and J by 3 bases, with 7 bases between the two germline ends. The germline gives CDR1 MDHEN, CDR2 SYDVKM. This CDR3 spans 13 amino acids. In DNA, the CDR3 is TGTGCCAGCAGTTTAGCACAGTACTATGGCTACACCTTC. Residues: CASSLAQYYGYTF.

The V and J genes are TRBV29-1 and TRBJ2-1; TRBD1 matches 8 bases. With 7 bases clipped from V and 8 bases from J, the junction kept 10 bases outside the gene matches. The CDR3 is made up of 13 amino acids. Germline-derived CDR1 and CDR2 are SQVTM and ANQGSEA. CDR3 sequence: CSGSGGSSDEQFF. The CDR3 DNA reads TGCAGCGGTTCAGGGGGCTCGTCGGATGAGCAGTTCTTC.

The chain combines TRBV3-1 (or the pseudogene TRBV3-2) with TRBJ1-4; TRBD1 aligns across 7 bases. The trim removed 3 bases at V and 5 bases at J, leaving 9 bases unmatched. The CDR3 has 16 amino acids. Germline CDR1 reads LGHDT; CDR2 reads YNNKEL (reference sequence). The CDR3 DNA is TGTGCCAGCAGCCATTCCGACAGGGTAGGCAATGAAAAACTGTTTTTT. Translating it yields CASSHSDRVGNEKLFF.

The V call is TRBV19, the J call TRBJ2-5, with 12 positions matching TRBD1. V was clipped by 5 bases and J by 4 bases; unmatched bases: 5. Germline V CDR1 and CDR2: LNHDA, SQIVND (reference sequence). CDR3 length: 15 amino acids. CDR3 nucleotides: TGTGCCAGTAGTTGGGGACAGGGGGCCCGAGAGACCCAGTACTTC. Amino acids: CASSWGQGARETQYF.

This sequence joins TRBV6-5 and TRBJ2-1, with 11 nucleotides matching TRBD2. This CDR3 has 16 amino acids. The germline gives CDR1 MNHEY, CDR2 SVGAGI. J lost 6 bases, V lost 2 bases, and 6 bases had no gene match. The CDR3 DNA is TGTGCCAGCAGTTACAGAGCCGGGACTAGCGGCAATGAGCAGTTCTTC. Its translation: CASSYRAGTSGNEQFF.

The J gene is TRBJ1-3, the V gene TRBV30, with D possibly matching TRBD1 (5 bases). CDR1 and CDR2 from the germline V gene are GTSNPN and SVGIG (reference sequence). CDR3 length: 15 amino acids. Trimming removed 0 bases at V and 2 bases at J, with 11 bases between. The CDR3 reads CAWSVGGTTGNTIYF. CDR3 in DNA: TGTGCCTGGAGTGTAGGCGGGACGACTGGAAACACCATATATTTT.

The chain employs TRBV4-1 and TRBJ2-5; 7 bases are shared with TRBD2. The CDR3 is 15 residues long. J was trimmed by 5 bases and V by 0 bases; bases with no gene match: 6. The germline V gene encodes CDR1 MGHRA and CDR2 YSYEKL. CDR3 sequence (DNA): TGCGCCAGCAGCCAAGATGGCAGGCGGGGGGAGACCCAGTACTTC. It is translated as CASSQDGRRGETQYF.

Here the CDR3 DNA reads TGCGCCAGCAGCTTGGTAACAGTAGAGACCCAGTACTTC. This encodes CASSLVTVETQYF. V and J are TRBV5-1 and TRBJ2-5; no reliable D call. This CDR3 is built from 13 residues. Germline values: CDR1 SGHRS, CDR2 YFSETQ. V gave up 0 bases and J gave up 4 bases, with 7 bases separating them. The entire variable domain, with the rest obtained from reference TRBV5-1 and TRBJ2-5, is as follows: KAGVTQTPRYLIKTRGQQVTLSCSPISGHRSVSWYQQTPGQGLQFLFEYFSETQRNKGNFPGRFSGRQFSNSRSEMNVSTLELGDSALYLCASSLVTVETQYFGPGTRLLVL.